This T cell receptor beta chain originates from a study of PD-1 blockade in classical Hodgkin lymphoma. Notes on the study in general: The baseline diversity of complete responders showed similarity to that of newly diagnosed patients. Possibly reflecting disease activity or prior therapy, repertoire differences have causes that remain undefined. Diversity in CD4+ TCRs, unlike that measured in CD8+ TCRs, had risen significantly by C4D1. Healthy donors reportedly exceeded newly diagnosed patients in baseline TCR diversity.

Germline V gene lookup returns CDR1 GTSNPN and CDR2 SVGIG (reference sequence). Trimming shortened V by 1 base and J by 3 bases, and 9 bases separated the two germline ends. This CDR3 comprises 13 residues. Time point of the sample: cycle 4 day 1 (C4D1), after 5 to 7 weeks of nivolumab. Every patient relapsed after autologous stem cell transplantation, and brentuximab vedotin exposure varied. Method: immunoSEQ multiplex PCR; TCRdb's copy keeps in-frame clones and lacks some. In the table there are around 50,000 clones, 65% to 80% of which are singletons. This clone was seen repeatedly, ten times or more. Its specificity is not known.

This sequence was found in a human donor with classical Hodgkin lymphoma. The gene calls are TRBV30 and TRBJ1-1; D may be TRBD1 (5 bases). The specimen was peripheral blood mononuclear cells (PBMCs), collected before the fourth cycle of nivolumab. The CDR3 DNA sequence: TGTGCCTGGAGTGAGGGGTGGTACACTGAAGCTTTCTTT. This codes for CAWSEGWYTEAFF.